The clone carrying this T cell receptor beta chain was seen a handful of times. Its specificity is not known. This sample was included in a study of identical twins. Findings and caveats of the study: Excess sharing by twins proved weaker in beta out-of-frame sequences. Out-of-frame sharing of TCR alpha in monozygotic twins was underestimated by models.

Looked up from germline, CDR1 is ENHRY and CDR2 is SYGVKD. With 10 bases removed from V and 3 bases from J, the gap between germline ends came to 17 bases. The CDR3 runs 14 residues. Through template switching, a universal primer site was introduced, and the cDNA contained unique molecular identifiers. TCRdb reprocessed the 5' RACE reads via MiXCR and lists one record per CDR3 protein. There are around 280,000 distinct CDR3 sequences in the sample; 6.5% to 9.5% occur only once, and over 2% lies in the top ten. These data also formed part of another study, on yellow fever vaccine responses in identical twins.

Sample: memory (CD45RO+) T cells sorted from blood. This receptor was obtained from a woman aged 18-29 years in good health. The chain is built from TRBV10-3 and TRBJ2-3; no reliable D call. This CDR3 is CATSPNEQTDTQYF. The CDR3, as DNA: TGTGCCACTAGTCCAAACGAGCAGACAGATACGCAGTATTTT.